These 24 T cell receptor beta chains were all obtained from the same sample, sequenced in a study of lymphopenia after photon versus proton radiotherapy. TCRdb's copy holds only in-frame clones and misses some; the assay was immunoSEQ multiplex PCR. The data contain some 15,000 clones, roughly 82% of them singletons. The sample consisted of peripheral blood, taken from a patient treated with proton-based radiotherapy. These receptors were obtained from a man between 65 and 85 years old with pancreatic cancer.

The chain joins TRBV30 to TRBJ1-2; TRBD1 matches 9 bases. Germline V gene lookup returns CDR1 GTSNPN and CDR2 SVGIG (reference sequence). The length of the CDR3 is 15 residues. J lost 4 bases, V lost 2 bases, and 8 bases had no gene match. The CDR3 reads CAWSTTGGRGYGYTF. CDR3 in DNA: TGTGCCTGGAGTACCACAGGGGGCCGAGGCTATGGCTACACCTTC.

The chain combines TRBV11-2 with TRBJ1-1; 7 nucleotides match TRBD1. From germline, CDR1 is SGHAT and CDR2 FQNNGV. The CDR3 totals 14 residues. Trimming took 1 base from V and 11 from J; bases not matched to a gene: 10. CDR3 bases: TGTGCCAGCAGCTTAGCGTCAGGAGGGGGCCGCGCTTTCTTT. Amino acids: CASSLASGGGRAFF. Based on the CDR3 plus reference TRBV11-2 and TRBJ1-1, the full variable domain is EAGVAQSPRYKIIEKRQSVAFWCNPISGHATLYWYQQILGQGPKLLIQFQNNGVVDDSQLPKDRFSAERLKGVDSTLKIQPAKLEDSAVYLCASSLASGGGRAFFGQGTRLTVV.

This clone was picked up a small number of times. The chain couples TRBV5-6 to TRBJ1-5; D uncertain. CDR3 size: 12 residues. V lost 7 bases, J lost 5 bases, and 10 bases lay in between. CDR1 and CDR2 from the germline V gene are SGHDT and YYEEEE. CDR3 in DNA: TGTGCCAGCGGACTCCCCCATCAGCCCCAGCATTTT. Protein product: CASGLPHQPQHF.

J is TRBJ1-4 and V is TRBV2; D might be TRBD1 (5 bases). Trimming shortened V by 10 bases and J by 0 bases, and 15 bases separated the two germline ends. CDR1 and CDR2 (germline): SNHLY, FYNNEI. The CDR3 length is 15 residues. The CDR3 DNA reads as TGTGCCATCTCGTCGGACACATCAACTAATGAAAAACTGTTTTTT. It codes for CAISSDTSTNEKLFF.

This clone was detected only a few times. DNA of the CDR3: TGCGCCAGCACTGATTCAGGGGTGGAGGAAAAACTGTTTTTT. Its translation is CASTDSGVEEKLFF. V is TRBV5-1 and J is TRBJ1-4, with D perhaps TRBD1 (6 bases). The V gene's germline CDR1 is SGHRS and CDR2 YFSETQ. The CDR3 length is 14 residues. V was pared by 6 bases and J by 8 bases, with 17 bases between.

The chain has TRBV2 and TRBJ2-7; D call uncertain. This CDR3 spans 14 amino acids. Germline CDR1 SNHLY, CDR2 FYNNEI. Trimming stripped 3 bases from V and 3 bases from J, with 12 bases between. The CDR3: CASSDFKLNYEQYF. CDR3 DNA: TGTGCCAGCAGTGATTTCAAATTGAACTACGAGCAGTACTTC. Full variable domain (missing parts from reference TRBV2 and TRBJ2-7): EPEVTQTPSHQVTQMGQEVILRCVPISNHLYFYWYRQILGQKVEFLVSFYNNEISEKSEIFDDQFSVERPDGSNFTLKIRSTKLEDSAMYFCASSDFKLNYEQYFGPGTRLTVT.

This chain uses TRBV7-9 with TRBJ1-1; possible D gene TRBD1, 5 bases. The CDR3 length is 16 residues. V dropped 3 bases and J dropped 4 bases, with 18 bases sitting between them. The V gene's germline CDR1 is SEHNR and CDR2 FQNEAQ (reference sequence). The CDR3 protein is CASSLGTGEVRTEAFF. CDR3 coding DNA: TGTGCCAGCAGCTTGGGGACGGGAGAGGTTCGCACTGAAGCTTTCTTT.

The J gene is TRBJ1-2, the V gene TRBV7-6; D gene unclear. Germline V gene data show CDR1 as SGHVS and CDR2 as FNYEAQ. V lost 1 base and J lost 4, with 7 bases in between. CDR3 length: 13 amino acids. DNA of the CDR3: TGTGCCAGCAGCTTAGGAGGGATCTATGGCTACACCTTC. Amino acid sequence: CASSLGGIYGYTF.

This clone was picked up one time. The chain is built from TRBV6-1 and TRBJ2-7; 9 positions match TRBD1. V lost 7 bases and J lost 3; bases outside the gene matches: 10. The CDR3 sequence is 15 residues long. CDR1 and CDR2 from the germline V gene are MNHNS and SASEGT. The CDR3: CASTQPRTGVYEQYF. CDR3 bases: TGTGCCAGCACGCAACCCCGGACAGGGGTCTACGAGCAGTACTTC.

The chain carries TRBV11-2 and TRBJ2-7, with TRBD2 matching 16 bases. The CDR3 is 13 residues long. From germline, CDR1 is SGHAT and CDR2 FQNNGV. The V gene end was trimmed by 5 bases and the J gene end by 11 bases; junction bases not matched to a gene: 3. Here the CDR3 DNA reads TGTGCCAGCAGCCCAGGGACTAGCGGGAGGGAGTACTTC. Amino acids: CASSPGTSGREYF.

This sequence joins TRBV7-2 and TRBJ2-1; D unresolved. Germline CDR1 SGHTA, CDR2 FQGNSA. The CDR3 totals 14 residues. Trimming removed 1 base at V and 7 bases at J, with 11 bases between. The DNA for the CDR3 is TGTGCCAGCAGCTTAGTGTCACCCGGGAATGAGCAGTTCTTC. Residues: CASSLVSPGNEQFF.

As DNA, the CDR3 is TGCAGCGCTCGACAGGGTCGGTACGAGCAGTACTTC. It is translated as CSARQGRYEQYF. V is TRBV29-1 and J is TRBJ2-7, with 7 nucleotides matching TRBD1. The CDR3 runs 12 residues. Trimming cost V 7 bases and J 4 bases; bases outside gene matches: 7. CDR1 and CDR2 (germline): SQVTM, ANQGSEA.

V usage is TRBV30 and J usage is TRBJ2-1; D is unresolved. The germline V gene has CDR1 GTSNPN and CDR2 SVGIG (reference sequence). V dropped 0 bases and J dropped 2 bases, with 11 bases sitting between them. This CDR3 has 15 residues. This CDR3 is CAWSVLGPPYNEQFF. The CDR3 DNA follows: TGTGCCTGGAGTGTACTCGGGCCGCCCTACAATGAGCAGTTCTTC.

This chain's CDR3 is CASSLSPGGSYNEQFF. DNA for the CDR3: TGTGCCAGCAGCCTTAGTCCGGGAGGCTCCTACAATGAGCAGTTCTTC. The chain couples TRBV5-4 to TRBJ2-1; 7 bases match TRBD2. The V gene's germline CDR1 is SGHNT and CDR2 YYREEE (reference sequence). V dropped 4 bases and J dropped 0; count of bases not matched to a gene: 7. This CDR3 comprises 16 residues.

The V call is TRBV11-2, the J call TRBJ1-2; D ambiguous. Deletions cut 1 base from V and 8 bases from J, with 14 bases between. The CDR3 has 14 amino acids. Germline CDR1 is SGHAT and CDR2 is FQNNGV. The CDR3 nucleotides read TGTGCCAGCAGCTTAGTCCGGGCCTCAGGAGGCTACACCTTC. Its protein is CASSLVRASGGYTF.

This chain uses TRBV10-2 with TRBJ2-7; the D gene is possibly TRBD2 (7 bases). The length of the CDR3 is 15 residues. V gave up 0 bases and J gave up 3 bases, with 12 bases separating them. Germline CDR1 reads WSHSY; CDR2 reads SAAADI. The CDR3 bases are TGCGCCAGCAGTGAGTCAGGGGGGGATTTCTACGAGCAGTACTTC. It translates to CASSESGGDFYEQYF.

This rearrangement joins TRBV27 to TRBJ1-2; no definite D call. V shed 2 bases and J shed 2 bases, with 6 bases lying between them. Germline assignment: CDR1 MNHEY and CDR2 SMNVEV (reference sequence). The CDR3 has 13 amino acids. The CDR3 DNA reads TGTGCCAGCAGTTTAAAACAGAACTATGGCTACACCTTC. Protein: CASSLKQNYGYTF.

This clone came up once. The chain combines TRBV5-8 with TRBJ2-7; perhaps D is TRBD1 or TRBD2 (5 bases each). The CDR3 consists of 15 residues. V lost 2 bases, J lost 0 bases, and 12 bases lay in between. Germline V gives CDR1 SGHTS, CDR2 YDEGEE. The CDR3 region has the DNA TGTGCCAGCAGCTTAGAGGGGCAGGTCTCCTACGAGCAGTACTTC. Encoded protein: CASSLEGQVSYEQYF.

V gene TRBV30 combines with J gene TRBJ1-1, with D possibly matching TRBD1 (6 bases). Germline CDR1 and CDR2: GTSNPN and SVGIG (reference sequence). The CDR3 runs to 12 residues. The V end lost 5 bases, the J end lost 1 base, and 8 bases lay between the germline ends. CDR3 bases: TGTGCCTGGGGACAGACGAACACTGAAGCTTTCTTT. Its protein is CAWGQTNTEAFF.

The chain's CDR3 is CASSVTGTGPYEQYF. DNA for the CDR3: TGTGCCAGCAGCGTTACCGGGACAGGGCCTTACGAGCAGTACTTC. This rearrangement joins TRBV11-2 to TRBJ2-7; the match to TRBD1 covers 9 bases. Trimming removed 5 bases from V and 4 bases from J; junction bases left unmatched: 9. Germline CDR1 and CDR2: SGHAT and FQNNGV. The CDR3 spans 15 residues.

The chain is built from TRBV7-9 and TRBJ2-7; TRBD1 is a possible D gene (6 bases). Germline-derived CDR1 and CDR2 are SEHNR and FQNEAQ (reference sequence). Between the trimmed V and J ends, which lost 5 bases and 3 bases, there was a span of 14 bases. The CDR3 sequence is 14 residues long. CDR3 DNA: TGTGCCAGCAGCCCGGTCAGGGGTTTCTACGAGCAGTACTTC. Its protein product is CASSPVRGFYEQYF.

This clone was observed a single time. The chain has TRBV12-5 and TRBJ1-5, with D perhaps TRBD1 (5 bases). Trimming shortened V by 6 bases and J by 3 bases, and 15 bases separated the two germline ends. CDR1 is LGHNT and CDR2 is FRNRAP in the germline V gene. This CDR3 region has 15 residues. CDR3 DNA: TGTGCTAGTGGACTCCCGGGGGGGACCAATCAGCCCCAGCATTTT. It is translated as CASGLPGGTNQPQHF.

The V gene is TRBV5-4, the J gene TRBJ2-3; 7 bases match TRBD2. Germline CDR1 SGHNT, CDR2 YYREEE (reference sequence). V dropped 5 bases and J dropped 2; count of bases not matched to a gene: 11. This CDR3 region has 16 residues. The CDR3 loop reads CASSPGLDPDTDTQYF. The CDR3 bases are TGTGCCAGCAGTCCAGGACTAGACCCTGACACAGATACGCAGTATTTT.

The chain has TRBV6-6 and TRBJ1-2; perhaps TRBD1 as D (5 bases). This CDR3 spans 14 amino acids. Trimming stripped 2 bases from V and 4 bases from J, with 11 bases between. Germline CDR1 and CDR2: MNHNY and SVGAGI (reference sequence). In nucleotides, the CDR3 is TGTGCCAGCAGTTACAGACAGTTGAGCTATGGCTACACCTTC. It codes for CASSYRQLSYGYTF.